Listed below are T cell receptor beta chains from one sample, sequenced in a study of vaccination effects on CD4 cells after COVID-19. Their target antigens are unknown. The table came from immunoSEQ multiplex PCR; TCRdb's copy has only in-frame clones and leaves some out. The data hold tens of thousands of clones, with 73% observed a single time. This material consisted of CD4+ T cells from PBMCs cultured with a peptide pool, taken before COVID-19 vaccination. These receptors were obtained from a human donor who had a prior SARS-CoV-2 infection. Each CDR3 is given with its conserved first and last residue. Each record gives: clone size, V gene, D gene, J gene, CDR3 DNA, CDR3 protein. The D gene is left open where the match is weak. The size entry is marked missing in some rows and otherwise reads once, few, many or a size class.

NA	TRBV24-1	TRBD1	TRBJ2-2	TGTGCCACCAGTGATTTGAGGACAGGGCAAACCGGGGAGCTGTTTTTT	CATSDLRTGQTGELFF
NA	TRBV11-2	TRBD1	TRBJ1-2	TGTGCCAGCAGCTCCCGACAGGGGTATGGCTACACCTTC	CASSSRQGYGYTF
NA	TRBV7-2	TRBD1	TRBJ1-1	TGTGCCAGCAGCGTCAGACAGGGTGGGAACACTGAAGCTTTCTTT	CASSVRQGGNTEAFF
few	TRBV5-1	TRBD1	TRBJ2-1	TGCGCCAGCATGGGACAGGGGGCATCCAATGAGCAGTTCTTC	CASMGQGASNEQFF
few	TRBV12-1	NA	TRBJ1-2	TGTGCCAGCAGCTTCCCCTCGACTAAGGAAATTTACGGCTACACCTTC	CASSFPSTKEIYGYTF
NA	TRBV12-3/TRBV12-4	NA	TRBJ2-3	TGTGCCAGCAGTTTATACCGGACAAAGAAGATGTATTTT	CASSLYRTKKMYF
NA	TRBV19	TRBD1	TRBJ2-4	TGTGCCAGTAGTGGTCGAATACAGGGGGCTTGGGGCATTCAGTACTTC	CASSGRIQGAWGIQYF
NA	TRBV5-1	TRBD2	TRBJ2-2	TGCGCCAGCAGCTTGAGGCCTAGCGGGAGCAGCGGGGAGCTGTTTTTT	CASSLRPSGSSGELFF
few	TRBV7-9	NA	TRBJ2-1	TGTGCCAGCAGCCGCAGGGACAAGCTCTACAATGAGCAGTTCTTC	CASSRRDKLYNEQFF
NA	TRBV5-4	NA	TRBJ1-2	TGTGCCAGCAGCCGAAGGGGGACCTATGATGGCTACACCTTC	CASSRRGTYDGYTF
NA	TRBV3-1/TRBV3-2	NA	TRBJ2-1	TGTGCCAGCAGCCAAGCCTCGTTCCGGGTTAGTAATGAGCAGTTCTTC	CASSQASFRVSNEQFF
NA	TRBV30	TRBD1	TRBJ2-7	TGTGCCTGGAGACGGACAGGCTTTGAGCAGTACTTC	CAWRRTGFEQYF
NA	TRBV19	NA	TRBJ2-2	TGTGCCAGTAGGGCGGCAGGAAACACCGGGGAGCTGTTTTTT	CASRAAGNTGELFF
NA	TRBV4-2	TRBD1	TRBJ2-5	TGTGCCAGCAGCCAAGCAACCGGGACAGGGTACGTCGGGGAGGAGACCCAGTACTTC	CASSQATGTGYVGEETQYF
NA	TRBV25-1	TRBD2	TRBJ2-3	TGTGCCAGCAGTGGATCTAGCGGGGGGGCCCGCGATACGCAGTATTTT	CASSGSSGGARDTQYF
NA	TRBV3-1/TRBV3-2	NA	TRBJ1-1	TGTGCCAGCAGTAGACAGAACACTGAAGCTTTCTTT	CASSRQNTEAFF
NA	TRBV19	TRBD2	TRBJ2-5	TGTGCCAGTAGTCCCTCCACGGGGAGCGGGGGGCCGGGAGAGACCCAGTACTTC	CASSPSTGSGGPGETQYF
NA	TRBV5-1	NA	TRBJ2-1	TGCGCCAGCACTGACAGCGATTTCGGCAATGAGCAGTTCTTC	CASTDSDFGNEQFF
NA	TRBV3-1/TRBV3-2	NA	TRBJ2-7	TGTGCCAGCAGCGTTGGGGACTTCAACTACGAGCAGTACTTC	CASSVGDFNYEQYF